The next 8 T cell receptor beta chains were all read from a single sample in a study of cytomegalovirus exposure and HLA in healthy donors. Profiling relied on immunoSEQ multiplex PCR, and the TCRdb table lists in-frame clones only, not all of them. Among over 150,000 clones, about 86% were seen once, and the ten largest hold 2.1%. Sequencing was carried out using PBMCs. The receptors come from a human donor in good health.

This clone appeared a single time. The chain couples TRBV10-1 to TRBJ1-2; 9 nucleotides match TRBD1. CDR3 length: 15 amino acids. CDR1 and CDR2 (germline): WNHNN, SYGVQD (reference sequence). The V gene end was trimmed by 2 bases and the J gene end by 8 bases; junction bases not matched to a gene: 9. The CDR3 here is CASSEKFLQGAGYTF. The CDR3 DNA reads TGCGCCAGCAGTGAGAAGTTTCTACAGGGGGCGGGCTACACCTTC.

The CDR3 loop is CASSPGTYQPQHF. The CDR3 DNA reads as TGTGCCAGCAGTCCCGGGACTTATCAGCCCCAGCATTTT. The chain recombines TRBV2 with TRBJ1-5, with D perhaps TRBD1 (5 bases). The V and J ends lost 5 bases and 5 bases respectively, with 10 bases between them. This CDR3 has 13 amino acids. CDR1 is SNHLY, CDR2 FYNNEI, per germline.

The chain employs TRBV5-6 and TRBJ2-2; 10 nucleotides match TRBD2. Per germline, CDR1 SGHDT and CDR2 YYEEEE. V gave up 4 bases and J gave up 8 bases; unmatched junction bases: 11. The CDR3 totals 16 residues. CDR3 DNA: TGTGCCAGCAGCAACCGGCTAGCGGGAGAAGTAGGGGAGCTGTTTTTT. Its protein is CASSNRLAGEVGELFF.

The chain links TRBV5-1 to TRBJ1-1, with D perhaps matching TRBD1 (6 bases). CDR1 is SGHRS, CDR2 YFSETQ, per germline. This CDR3 has 15 residues. The V end lost 2 bases, the J end lost 5 bases, and 16 bases lay between the germline ends. CDR3 amino acids: CASSLLTVGGTEAFF. Written as DNA, the CDR3 is TGCGCCAGCAGCTTATTAACCGTAGGGGGAACTGAAGCTTTCTTT. The full variable domain, rest sourced from reference TRBV5-1 and TRBJ1-1, is KAGVTQTPRYLIKTRGQQVTLSCSPISGHRSVSWYQQTPGQGLQFLFEYFSETQRNKGNFPGRFSGRQFSNSRSEMNVSTLELGDSALYLCASSLLTVGGTEAFFGQGTRLTVV.

The rearrangement links TRBV27 to TRBJ1-3; D gene unclear. From germline, CDR1 is MNHEY and CDR2 SMNVEV (reference sequence). CDR3 size: 13 residues. Deletions cut 8 bases from V and 0 bases from J, with 8 bases between. The CDR3 loop is CASAGSSGNTIYF. The CDR3 region has the DNA TGTGCCAGCGCGGGGAGCTCTGGAAACACCATATATTTT.

This rearrangement joins TRBV7-9 to TRBJ1-1, with TRBD1 identical over 8 bases. Trimming cost V 2 bases and J 7 bases; bases outside gene matches: 3. CDR3 length: 13 residues. From germline, CDR1 is SEHNR and CDR2 FQNEAQ (reference sequence). The CDR3 loop reads CASSLTGTGEAFF. In DNA, the CDR3 is TGTGCCAGCAGCTTAACCGGGACAGGTGAAGCTTTCTTT.

The chain is built from TRBV6-5 and TRBJ1-1; the D gene is possibly TRBD1 (6 bases). CDR1 and CDR2 (germline): MNHEY, SVGAGI. V was trimmed by 6 bases and J by 0 bases, leaving 14 bases between them. This CDR3 is built from 15 residues. CDR3 sequence (DNA): TGTGCCAGCAGCCGGACAGACGCCTTGAACACTGAAGCTTTCTTT. Its translation is CASSRTDALNTEAFF.

V and J are TRBV7-3 and TRBJ2-3, with D tentatively TRBD1 (7 bases). CDR3 length equals 17 residues. V lost 2 bases and J 1 base, leaving 16 bases between the germline ends. Germline values: CDR1 SGHTA, CDR2 FQGTGA. As DNA, the CDR3 is TGTGCCAGCAGCTTAGGAGGGGGCAGGGGTCGCACAGATACGCAGTATTTT. It specifies CASSLGGGRGRTDTQYF. Combining the CDR3 with reference TRBV7-3 and TRBJ2-3 gives the whole variable domain GAGVSQTPSNKVTEKGKYVELRCDPISGHTALYWYRQSLGQGPEFLIYFQGTGAADDSGLPNDRFFAVRPEGSVSTLKIQRTERGDSAVYLCASSLGGGRGRTDTQYFGPGTRLTVL.